The 3 T cell receptor beta chains in this list originate from one sample, sequenced in a study of blood T cell repertoires in COVID-19. Assay: immunoSEQ multiplex PCR; the TCRdb copy retains only in-frame clones and omits some. The table shows over 200,000 clones, with around 90% occurring only once. Sequencing was performed on peripheral blood. All receptors come from a man aged 60-69 years who had recovered from COVID-19.

The V gene is TRBV30, the J gene TRBJ1-1; no reliable D call. The CDR3 has 13 residues. Germline V gene lookup returns CDR1 GTSNPN and CDR2 SVGIG (reference sequence). The V gene lost 0 bases and the J gene lost 5 bases, with 10 bases spanning the gap. CDR3 DNA sequence: TGTGCCTGGAGTGTCAACATGAGGACTGAAGCTTTCTTT. Translation: CAWSVNMRTEAFF.

This chain connects TRBV2 to TRBJ2-2; 11 positions match TRBD2. Per the germline V gene, CDR1 is SNHLY and CDR2 is FYNNEI. Trimming removed 7 bases from V and 2 bases from J; junction bases left unmatched: 3. The CDR3 is 15 amino acids. In DNA, the CDR3 is TGTGCCAGCAAAACTAGCGGGGGAAACACCGGGGAGCTGTTTTTT. Protein: CASKTSGGNTGELFF.

In DNA, the CDR3 is TGTGCCAGCAGTCCCACTAGCGGGGGGGCGAGGAATGAGCAGTTCTTC. This sequence encodes CASSPTSGGARNEQFF. The chain uses TRBV2 and TRBJ2-1, with 13 bases identical to TRBD2. The V gene end was trimmed by 5 bases and the J gene end by 7 bases; junction bases not matched to a gene: 8. Per the germline V gene, CDR1 is SNHLY and CDR2 is FYNNEI. The CDR3 is made up of 16 amino acids.